Sequencing of this TCR beta chain was carried out in a study of shared clonotypes between healthy human individuals. Naive-designated CD8 cells lacked CD45RO, were positively enriched for CCR7, and omitted terminally differentiated effector memory CD45RA+ cells. Trimming left V 0 bases short and J 4 bases short, with 3 bases between. There are 12 residues in the CDR3. Looked up from germline, CDR1 is SEHNR and CDR2 is FQNEAQ (reference sequence). Running of the assay took place at deep level. Sorted-subset replicate PCRs used 200 ng of genomic DNA. This amount corresponded to some 30,000 T cell genomes. Sequencing used immunoSEQ multiplex PCR; TCRdb keeps in-frame clones, though not all of them. The table lists under 850,000 clones, 85% to 95% of them singletons. Regarding this clone: The sample has other DNA sequences that encode this CDR3 too.

This TCR derives from a man aged 30 to 45 in good health. This chain joins TRBV7-9 and TRBJ1-1; D is unclear. The sample taken for sequencing was naive CD8+ T cells sorted from blood. DNA of the CDR3: TGTGCCAGCAGCTTAGCGGGCACTGAAGCTTTCTTT. Encoded protein: CASSLAGTEAFF.